This TCR beta chain was recovered during a study of T cell changes during pregnancy in multiple sclerosis. V shed 8 bases and J shed 3 bases, with 14 bases lying between them. The germline V gene has CDR1 MDHEN and CDR2 SYDVKM. This CDR3 is 13 amino acids long. The assay was immunoSEQ multiplex PCR, and TCRdb's table has in-frame clones only and misses some. The sample shows more than 55,000 clones, 90% of them seen only once. The V gene is TRBV28, the J gene TRBJ2-7, with D unclear. This sequence was found in a female donor in good health, enrolled as a control in a pregnancy study. Sample: peripheral blood, taken in the first trimester of pregnancy. CDR3 amino acids: CASYGLMSYEQYF. In DNA form, the CDR3 reads TGTGCCAGCTACGGTTTAATGAGCTACGAGCAGTACTTC.